This T cell receptor beta chain was captured in a study of memory CD4+ T cells and cytomegalovirus serostatus. The sort gate was single viable CD3+CD4+CD8-CD45RO+ cells for memory CD4+ T cells. CDR1 is SNHLY, CDR2 FYNNEI, per germline. The CDR3 is 15 residues long. V was clipped by 2 bases and J by 3 bases, with 10 bases between them. Libraries were prepared by immunoSEQ multiplex PCR; TCRdb keeps only in-frame clonotypes and omits some of them. The sample consists of around 50,000 clones, roughly 74% of them appearing once. This sequence originates from an adult in good health and CMV-seropositive. The sample was memory CD4+ T cells from blood. The J gene is TRBJ2-2, the V gene TRBV2; maybe TRBD2 (6 bases). The DNA for the CDR3 is TGTGCCAGCAGTGAACGCGGGGCACACACCGGGGAGCTGTTTTTT. It translates to CASSERGAHTGELFF.